The clone carrying this T cell receptor (beta chain) occurred a few times. Its antigen is unidentified. Germline CDR1 and CDR2: SGHTA and FQGTGA. This CDR3 has 15 amino acids. V shed 3 bases, J shed 5 bases, and the junction held 7 bases outside the gene matches. The sample comes from a study of blood T cells in healthy people across ages. The study, taken as a whole, reports: A strong correlation was seen between TCR beta diversity and naive T cell percentage. While age rose, TCR beta diversity per million T cells dropped in a roughly linear way.

For the second PCR, which ran for about 7 to 11 cycles, a sample-barcoded 5' primer and a J-beta primer mix were used. TCRdb called the 5' RACE reads again in MiXCR, with one record for every CDR3 protein. The profile shows 850,000 to 1,100,000 distinct CDR3 sequences, more than 30% of them singletons. This receptor was taken from a man between 18 and 29 years old in good health. This chain connects TRBV7-3 to TRBJ2-1, with 7 bases lining up with TRBD2. The material sequenced was blood. This CDR3 is CASSLGGFPNNEQFF. CDR3 sequence (DNA): TGTGCCAGCAGCTTGGGAGGGTTCCCTAACAATGAGCAGTTCTTC.